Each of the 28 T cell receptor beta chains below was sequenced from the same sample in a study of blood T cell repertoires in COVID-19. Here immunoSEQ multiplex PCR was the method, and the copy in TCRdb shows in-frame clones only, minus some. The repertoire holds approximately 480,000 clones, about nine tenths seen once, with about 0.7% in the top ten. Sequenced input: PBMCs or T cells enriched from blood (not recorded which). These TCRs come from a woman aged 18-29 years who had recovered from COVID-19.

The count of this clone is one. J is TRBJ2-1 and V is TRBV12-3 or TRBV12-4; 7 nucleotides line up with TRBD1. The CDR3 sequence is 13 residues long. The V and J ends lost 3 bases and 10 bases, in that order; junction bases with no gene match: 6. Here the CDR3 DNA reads TGTGCCAGCAGTTTCTTGTCGGACAGGGAGCAGTTCTTC. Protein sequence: CASSFLSDREQFF.

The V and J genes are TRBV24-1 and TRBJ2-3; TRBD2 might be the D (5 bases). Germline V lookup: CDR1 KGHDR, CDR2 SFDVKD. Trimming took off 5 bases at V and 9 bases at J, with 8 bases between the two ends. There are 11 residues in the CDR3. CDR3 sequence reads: CATSGGGTQYF. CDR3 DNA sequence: TGTGCCACCAGTGGCGGCGGGACGCAGTATTTT.

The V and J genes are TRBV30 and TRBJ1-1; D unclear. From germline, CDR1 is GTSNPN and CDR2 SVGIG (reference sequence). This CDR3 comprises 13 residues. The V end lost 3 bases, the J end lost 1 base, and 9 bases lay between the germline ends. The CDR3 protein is CAWSEGANTEAFF. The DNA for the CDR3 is TGTGCCTGGAGCGAGGGAGCGAACACTGAAGCTTTCTTT.

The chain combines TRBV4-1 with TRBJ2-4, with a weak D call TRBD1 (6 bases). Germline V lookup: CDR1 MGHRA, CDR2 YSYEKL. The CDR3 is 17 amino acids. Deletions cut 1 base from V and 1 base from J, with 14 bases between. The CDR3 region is CASSQGGPGFAKNIQYF. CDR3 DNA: TGCGCCAGCAGCCAAGGGGGGCCGGGGTTTGCCAAAAACATTCAGTACTTC.

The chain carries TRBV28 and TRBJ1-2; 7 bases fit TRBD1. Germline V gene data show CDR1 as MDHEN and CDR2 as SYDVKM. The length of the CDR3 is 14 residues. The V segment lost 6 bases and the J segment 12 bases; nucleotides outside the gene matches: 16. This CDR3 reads CASRAPTGTDGNTF. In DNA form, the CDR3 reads TGTGCCAGCAGGGCCCCTACAGGGACAGACGGAAACACCTTC.

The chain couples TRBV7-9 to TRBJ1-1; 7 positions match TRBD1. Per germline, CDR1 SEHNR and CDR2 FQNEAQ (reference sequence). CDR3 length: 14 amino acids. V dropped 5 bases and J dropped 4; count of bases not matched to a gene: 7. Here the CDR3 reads CASSEQGIGTEAFF. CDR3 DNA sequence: TGTGCCAGCAGCGAACAGGGGATCGGCACTGAAGCTTTCTTT.

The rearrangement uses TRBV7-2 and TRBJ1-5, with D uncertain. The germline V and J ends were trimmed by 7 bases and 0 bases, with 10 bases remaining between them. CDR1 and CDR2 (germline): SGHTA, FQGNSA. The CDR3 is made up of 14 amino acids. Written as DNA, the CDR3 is TGTGCCAGCACCCCCCAGGATAGCAATCAGCCCCAGCATTTT. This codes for CASTPQDSNQPQHF.

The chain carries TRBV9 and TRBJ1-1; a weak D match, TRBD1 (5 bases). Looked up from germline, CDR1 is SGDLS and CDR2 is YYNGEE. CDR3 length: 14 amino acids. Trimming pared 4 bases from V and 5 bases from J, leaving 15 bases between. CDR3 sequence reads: CASSREGRGTEAFF. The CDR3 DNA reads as TGTGCCAGCAGCCGTGAAGGGAGGGGAACTGAAGCTTTCTTT.

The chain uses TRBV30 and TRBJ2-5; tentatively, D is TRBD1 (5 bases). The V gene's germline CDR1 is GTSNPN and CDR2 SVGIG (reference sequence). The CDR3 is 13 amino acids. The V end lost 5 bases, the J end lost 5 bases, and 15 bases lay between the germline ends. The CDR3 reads CAWGNGARETQYF. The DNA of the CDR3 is TGTGCCTGGGGTAATGGGGCGCGGGAGACCCAGTACTTC. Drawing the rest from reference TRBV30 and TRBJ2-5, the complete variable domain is SQTIHQWPATLVQPVGSPLSLECTVEGTSNPNLYWYRQAAGRGLQLLFYSVGIGQISSEVPQNLSASRPQDRQFILSSKKLLLSDSGFYLCAWGNGARETQYFGPGTRLLVL.

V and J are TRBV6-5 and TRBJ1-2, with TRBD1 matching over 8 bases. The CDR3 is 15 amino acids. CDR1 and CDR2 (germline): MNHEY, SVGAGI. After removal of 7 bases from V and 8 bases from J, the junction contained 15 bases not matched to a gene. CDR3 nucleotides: TGTGCCAGCACCCGGTTGGACGGACAGGGCAACGGCTACACCTTC. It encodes CASTRLDGQGNGYTF.

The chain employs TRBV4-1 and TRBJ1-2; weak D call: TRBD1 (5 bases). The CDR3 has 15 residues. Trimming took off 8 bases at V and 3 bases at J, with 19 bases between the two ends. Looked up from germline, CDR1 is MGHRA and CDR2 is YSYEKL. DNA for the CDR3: TGCGCCAGCGGTTCAAGAGACCGGGGGTACTATGGCTACACCTTC. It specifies CASGSRDRGYYGYTF.

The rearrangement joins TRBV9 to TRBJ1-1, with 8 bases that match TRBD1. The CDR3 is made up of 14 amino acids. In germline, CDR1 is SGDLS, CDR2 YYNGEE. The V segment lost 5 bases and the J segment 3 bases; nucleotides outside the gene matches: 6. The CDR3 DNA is TGTGCCAGCAGTTTAACAGGGGGGGACACTGAAGCTTTCTTT. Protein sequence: CASSLTGGDTEAFF.

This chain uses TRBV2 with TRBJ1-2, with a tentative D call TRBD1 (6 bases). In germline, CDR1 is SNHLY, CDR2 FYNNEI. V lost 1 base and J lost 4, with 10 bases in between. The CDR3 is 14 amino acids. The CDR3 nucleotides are TGTGCCAGCAGTGAAGATGTGGGGGCCTATGGCTACACCTTC. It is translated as CASSEDVGAYGYTF.

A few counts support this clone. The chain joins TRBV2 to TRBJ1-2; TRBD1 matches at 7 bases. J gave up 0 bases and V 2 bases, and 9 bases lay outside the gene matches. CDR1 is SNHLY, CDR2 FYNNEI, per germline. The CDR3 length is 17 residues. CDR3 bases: TGTGCCAGCAGTGAACGGAGGGACAGTCTCCCTAACTATGGCTACACCTTC. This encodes CASSERRDSLPNYGYTF.

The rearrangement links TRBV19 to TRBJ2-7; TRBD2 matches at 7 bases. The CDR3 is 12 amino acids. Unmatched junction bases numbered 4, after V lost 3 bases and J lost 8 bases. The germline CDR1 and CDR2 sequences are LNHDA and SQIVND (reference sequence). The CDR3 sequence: CASSMGGTQQYF. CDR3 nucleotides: TGTGCCAGTAGTATGGGGGGGACCCAGCAGTACTTC.

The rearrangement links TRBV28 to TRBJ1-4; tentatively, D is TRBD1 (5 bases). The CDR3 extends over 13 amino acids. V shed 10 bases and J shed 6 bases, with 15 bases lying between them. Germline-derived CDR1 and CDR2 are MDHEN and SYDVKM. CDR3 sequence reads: CATMGGSYEKLFF. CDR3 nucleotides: TGTGCCACCATGGGGGGTTCCTATGAAAAACTGTTTTTT.

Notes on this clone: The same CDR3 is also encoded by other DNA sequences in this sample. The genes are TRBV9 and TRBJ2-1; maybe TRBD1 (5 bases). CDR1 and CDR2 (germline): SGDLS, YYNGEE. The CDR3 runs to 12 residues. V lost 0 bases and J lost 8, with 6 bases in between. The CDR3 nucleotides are TGTGCCAGCAGCGTAGGGGGCGATGAGCAGTTCTTC. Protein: CASSVGGDEQFF.

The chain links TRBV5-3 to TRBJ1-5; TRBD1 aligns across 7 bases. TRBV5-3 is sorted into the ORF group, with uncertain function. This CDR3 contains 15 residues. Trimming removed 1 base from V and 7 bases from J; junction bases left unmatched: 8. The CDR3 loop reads CARSLRLGGHQPQHF. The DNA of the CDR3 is TGTGCCAGAAGCTTGCGTTTAGGGGGCCACCAGCCCCAGCATTTT.

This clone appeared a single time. This chain's CDR3 is CASSADTYGYTF. CDR3 in DNA: TGTGCCAGCAGCGCGGACACCTATGGCTACACCTTC. The V and J genes are TRBV5-4 and TRBJ1-2; possibly TRBD1 for D (5 bases). This CDR3 is built from 12 residues. Germline V lookup: CDR1 SGHNT, CDR2 YYREEE (reference sequence). The V and J ends lost 4 bases and 4 bases respectively, with 8 bases between them.

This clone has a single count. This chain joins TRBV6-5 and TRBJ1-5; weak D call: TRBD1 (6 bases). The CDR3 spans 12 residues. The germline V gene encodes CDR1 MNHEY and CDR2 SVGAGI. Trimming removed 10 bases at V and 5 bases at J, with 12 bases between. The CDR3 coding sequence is TGTGCCATGGCAGGGGCTGATCAGCCCCAGCATTTT. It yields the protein CAMAGADQPQHF.

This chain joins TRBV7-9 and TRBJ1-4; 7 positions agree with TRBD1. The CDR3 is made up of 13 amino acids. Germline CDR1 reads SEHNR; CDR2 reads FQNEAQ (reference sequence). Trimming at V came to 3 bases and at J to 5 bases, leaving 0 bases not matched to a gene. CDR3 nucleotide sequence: TGTGCCAGCAGCTTGGGACAGAATGAAAAACTGTTTTTT. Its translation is CASSLGQNEKLFF.

CDR3 sequence reads: CASFQGARAFF. The CDR3 nucleotides are TGTGCCAGCTTCCAGGGGGCACGAGCTTTCTTT. The chain employs TRBV5-8 and TRBJ1-1, with 8 positions matching TRBD1. Germline V gene data show CDR1 as SGHTS and CDR2 as YDEGEE. The CDR3 loop spans 11 amino acids. With V trimmed by 7 bases and J by 10 bases, 6 bases remained unmatched.

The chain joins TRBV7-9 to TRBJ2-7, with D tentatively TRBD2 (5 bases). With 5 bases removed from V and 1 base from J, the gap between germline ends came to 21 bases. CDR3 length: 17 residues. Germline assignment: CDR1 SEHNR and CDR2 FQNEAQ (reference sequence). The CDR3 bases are TGTGCCAGCAGCCCCCACGGACTCCCTAAAGTTTCCTACGAGCAGTACTTC. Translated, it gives CASSPHGLPKVSYEQYF.

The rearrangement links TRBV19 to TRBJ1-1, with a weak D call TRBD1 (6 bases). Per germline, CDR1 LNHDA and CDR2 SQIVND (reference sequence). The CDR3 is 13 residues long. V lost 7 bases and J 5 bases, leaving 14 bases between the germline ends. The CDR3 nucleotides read TGTGCCAGTACCGAGGGGGGGGAAACTGAAGCTTTCTTT. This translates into CASTEGGETEAFF.

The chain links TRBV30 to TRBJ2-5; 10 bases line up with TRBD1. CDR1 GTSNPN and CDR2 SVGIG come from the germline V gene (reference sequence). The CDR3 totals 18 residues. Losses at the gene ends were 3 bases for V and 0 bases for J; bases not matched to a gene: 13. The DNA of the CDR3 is TGTGCCTGGAGCGATCGCGGGACAGGGGATCCCTACCAAGAGACCCAGTACTTC. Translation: CAWSDRGTGDPYQETQYF.

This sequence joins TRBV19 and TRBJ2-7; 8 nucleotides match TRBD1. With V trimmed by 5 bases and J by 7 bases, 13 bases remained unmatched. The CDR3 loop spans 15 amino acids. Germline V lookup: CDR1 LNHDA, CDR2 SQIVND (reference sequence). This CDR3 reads CASSLRTGIGTEQYF. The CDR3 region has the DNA TGTGCCAGTAGTCTCCGGACAGGGATCGGTACTGAGCAGTACTTC.

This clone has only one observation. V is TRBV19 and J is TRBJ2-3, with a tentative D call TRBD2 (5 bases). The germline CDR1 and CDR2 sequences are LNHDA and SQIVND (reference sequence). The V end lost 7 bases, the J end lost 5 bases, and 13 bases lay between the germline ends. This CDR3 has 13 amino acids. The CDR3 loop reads CASISGEKDTQYF. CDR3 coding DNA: TGTGCCAGTATTTCCGGGGAGAAAGATACGCAGTATTTT. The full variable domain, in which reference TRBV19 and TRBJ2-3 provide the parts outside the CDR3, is DGGITQSPKYLFRKEGQNVTLSCEQNLNHDAMYWYRQDPGQGLRLIYYSQIVNDFQKGDIAEGYSVSREKKESFPLTVTSAQKNPTAFYLCASISGEKDTQYFGPGTRLTVL.

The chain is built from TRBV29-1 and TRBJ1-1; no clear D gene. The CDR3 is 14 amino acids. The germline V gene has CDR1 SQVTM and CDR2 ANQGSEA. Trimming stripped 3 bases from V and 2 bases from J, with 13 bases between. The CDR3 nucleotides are TGCAGCGTTGAGAGGAGGCTCTCAAACACTGAAGCTTTCTTT. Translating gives CSVERRLSNTEAFF.